This TCR beta chain was captured in a study of blood T cells in healthy people across ages. The table lists this clonotype with a count of one. Together with a sample-barcoded 5' primer, a J-beta primer mix was included in a second PCR lasting about 6 to 11 cycles. A single record per CDR3 protein comes from TCRdb applying MiXCR to the 5' RACE reads. This sample yields about 1.5 million distinct CDR3 sequences, of which about 45% are seen a single time; approximately 4.1% belongs to the top ten. Germline CDR1 is SGHTA and CDR2 is FQGNSA. Trimming took off 1 base at V and 10 bases at J, with 14 bases between the two ends. This CDR3 has 13 residues.

The chain is built from TRBV7-2 and TRBJ2-7; TRBD2 is a possible D gene (5 bases). The clonotype comes from a woman aged 18 to 35 in good health. The specimen was blood. CDR3: CASSLVPGSIQYF. CDR3 coding DNA: TGTGCCAGCAGCTTAGTTCCGGGGTCAATTCAGTACTTC. Combining the CDR3 with reference TRBV7-2 and TRBJ2-7 gives the whole variable domain GAGVSQSPSNKVTEKGKDVELRCDPISGHTALYWYRQSLGQGLEFLIYFQGNSAPDKSGLPSDRFSAERTGGSVSTLTIQRTQQEDSAVYLCASSLVPGSIQYFGPGTRLTVT.